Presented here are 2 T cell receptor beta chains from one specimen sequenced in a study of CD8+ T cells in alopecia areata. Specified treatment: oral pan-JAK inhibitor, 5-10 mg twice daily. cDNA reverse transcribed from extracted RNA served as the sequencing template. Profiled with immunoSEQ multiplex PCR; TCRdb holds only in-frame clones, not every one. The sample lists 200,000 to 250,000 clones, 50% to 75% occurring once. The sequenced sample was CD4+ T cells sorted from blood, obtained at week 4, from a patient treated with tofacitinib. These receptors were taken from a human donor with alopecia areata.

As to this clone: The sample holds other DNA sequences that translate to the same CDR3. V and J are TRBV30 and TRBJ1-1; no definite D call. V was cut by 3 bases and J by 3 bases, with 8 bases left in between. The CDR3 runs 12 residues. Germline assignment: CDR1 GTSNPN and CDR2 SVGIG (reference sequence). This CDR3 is CAWRSLDTEAFF. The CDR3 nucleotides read TGTGCCTGGAGGTCGTTGGACACTGAAGCTTTCTTT.

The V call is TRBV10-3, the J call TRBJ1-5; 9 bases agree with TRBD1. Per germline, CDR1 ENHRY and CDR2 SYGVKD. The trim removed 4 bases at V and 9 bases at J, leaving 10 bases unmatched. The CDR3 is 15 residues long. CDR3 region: CAISVGQGRSGPQHF. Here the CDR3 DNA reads TGTGCCATCAGTGTAGGACAGGGGAGGTCAGGGCCCCAGCATTTT.